This TCR beta chain was captured in a study of Ad26.COV2.S vaccination and SARS-CoV-2 variants. Overall study: The study gave Ad26.COV2.S intramuscularly, once or twice 56 days apart.

This clone is a singleton in its sample. Its antigen is as yet unknown. Overall study results and limits: Researchers cautioned that TCR breadth and depth analyses may have underestimated total T cell responses.

Specified treatment: approximately 18 received Ad26.COV2.S at low or high dose, single or two shots; several received placebo; per-sample allocation not given. Sampling was performed 63 days after the first vaccine or placebo injection. The length of the CDR3 is 17 residues. The germline V gene encodes CDR1 KGHDR and CDR2 SFDVKD. After removal of 2 bases from V and 6 bases from J, the junction contained 2 bases not matched to a gene. Only in-frame clones appear in the TCRdb table, and some are missing; sequencing was by immunoSEQ multiplex PCR. The sample records 250,000 or so clones, roughly nine tenths being singletons.

This chain links TRBV24-1 with TRBJ2-2, with TRBD2 matching 16 bases. Sequencing used peripheral blood, obtained in a trial of Ad26.COV2.S vaccine versus placebo. The origin of this receptor is a person between 18 and 59 years old who received the Ad26.COV2.S COVID-19 vaccine or a placebo. This chain's CDR3 is CATSDYGTSGRAGELFF. In nucleotides, the CDR3 is TGTGCCACCAGTGATTACGGGACTAGCGGGAGGGCCGGGGAGCTGTTTTTT.